This TCR beta chain was recorded in a study of blood T cell repertoires in COVID-19. Only in-frame clones appear in the TCRdb table, and some are missing; sequencing was by immunoSEQ multiplex PCR. The table shows about 140,000 clones, with roughly 88% occurring only once. With 10 bases clipped from V and 3 bases from J, the junction kept 8 bases outside the gene matches. The germline V gene has CDR1 MGHDK and CDR2 SYGVNS. The CDR3 runs 14 residues. This TCR was recovered from a man aged 60 to 75 with active or convalescent COVID-19. Specimen: peripheral blood. The chain links TRBV25-1 to TRBJ2-1, with 8 bases identical to TRBD2. The DNA for the CDR3 is TGTGCCACCGGGGGGGGGCGGGACTACAATGAGCAGTTCTTC. This translates into CATGGGRDYNEQFF.